The subject of this entry is one T cell receptor (beta chain). Its cognate antigen is unknown. Positive CCR7 selection of CD45RO-negative cells yielded the naive CD8 cells, and terminally differentiated effector memory CD45RA+ cells were excluded. The length of the CDR3 is 15 residues. Germline loops: CDR1 MNHEY, CDR2 SMNVEV (reference sequence). Trimming removed 8 bases at V and 1 base at J, with 17 bases between. The data were taken from a study of shared clonotypes between healthy human individuals. Study overall: Donors were two women and a few men aged 18 to 49. Study results and caveats: Larger estimated richness was generally recorded for naive subsets relative to memory subsets.

Only in-frame clones appear in the TCRdb table, and some are missing; sequencing was by immunoSEQ multiplex PCR. The sample shows around 1.9 million clones, about 94% of them seen only once. This sequence was found in a man younger than 35 in good health. Some clones in this sample may be carry-over from other donors' samples. Sequenced input: naive CD8+ T cells from PBMCs. The chain has TRBV27 and TRBJ1-2; no definite D call. The CDR3 loop reads CASGYAGAFNYGYTF. DNA of the CDR3: TGTGCCAGCGGCTACGCAGGAGCATTTAACTATGGCTACACCTTC.